Listed below are T cell receptor beta chains from one sample, sequenced in a study of blood T cell repertoires in COVID-19. Measured with immunoSEQ multiplex PCR; TCRdb has only the in-frame clones, and not every one. The sample has about 200,000 clones, roughly 82% seen once. The sequencing sample was made of peripheral blood. The receptors were gathered from a human donor in a cohort sampled during active COVID-19. Both conserved end residues are part of each CDR3. The order of the fields is V gene, clone size, J gene, D gene, CDR3 protein, CDR3 DNA. The D gene is left open where the match is weak. Clone size is stated in some rows and not others, as once, few, many or a class when expanded.

>TRBV27|-|TRBJ2-5|TRBD1
CASSFRGQETQYF
TGTGCCAGCAGTTTCAGGGGGCAAGAGACCCAGTACTTC
>TRBV9|-|TRBJ2-1|-
CASSVAEGLNYNEQFF
TGTGCCAGCAGCGTAGCCGAAGGACTAAACTACAATGAGCAGTTCTTC
>TRBV25-1|few|TRBJ1-6|-
CASTQGGSASPLHF
TGTGCCAGCACCCAAGGAGGGTCTGCTTCACCCCTCCACTTT
>TRBV7-9|-|TRBJ2-5|TRBD2
CASSPRTSGSHGTQYF
TGTGCCAGCAGCCCCAGGACTAGCGGGAGCCATGGGACCCAGTACTTC
>TRBV4-2|-|TRBJ2-5|-
CASSQDLDWQETQYF
TGTGCCAGCAGCCAAGACCTGGACTGGCAAGAGACCCAGTACTTC
>TRBV19|-|TRBJ2-2|-
CASRIRVSDTGELFF
TGTGCCAGTCGAATCAGGGTGAGCGACACCGGGGAGCTGTTTTTT
>TRBV18|once|TRBJ2-2|TRBD1
CASSPRDRADTGELFF
TGTGCCAGCTCACCCCGGGACAGGGCCGACACCGGGGAGCTGTTTTTT
>TRBV28|-|TRBJ2-4|TRBD2
CASSLSQSGRHYIQYF
TGTGCCAGCAGTTTGAGCCAGAGCGGGAGGCATTACATTCAGTACTTC
>TRBV19|-|TRBJ1-4|TRBD1
CASRSGQGNNEKLFF
TGTGCCAGTAGATCGGGACAGGGAAACAATGAAAAACTGTTTTTT
>TRBV19|few|TRBJ2-1|TRBD2
CASSGGGGRAYEQFF
TGTGCCAGTAGTGGCGGGGGGGGGCGAGCCTATGAGCAGTTCTTC
>TRBV3-1/TRBV3-2|once|TRBJ1-1|-
CASSQDTFTEAFF
TGTGCCAGCAGCCAAGACACTTTCACTGAAGCTTTCTTT
>TRBV7-9|few|TRBJ2-6|TRBD1
CASSPHIGQGSSGANVLTF
TGTGCCAGCAGCCCTCACATAGGACAGGGGAGCTCTGGGGCCAACGTCCTGACTTTC
>TRBV28|once|TRBJ2-1|-
CASSFWRLSSYNEQFF
TGTGCCAGCAGTTTCTGGCGGCTAAGCTCCTACAATGAGCAGTTCTTC
>TRBV2|-|TRBJ2-7|TRBD2
CASSERFSGSYYEQYF
TGTGCCAGCAGTGAAAGGTTTAGCGGGAGTTACTACGAGCAGTACTTC
>TRBV6-5|-|TRBJ2-3|TRBD2
CASSYSELAKGTQYF
TGTGCCAGCAGTTACTCTGAACTAGCGAAGGGTACGCAGTATTTT
>TRBV10-3|-|TRBJ2-7|-
CAISGASYEQYF
TGTGCCATCAGTGGGGCCTCCTACGAGCAGTACTTC
>TRBV5-1|-|TRBJ2-7|TRBD2
CASSQVAGAYEQYF
TGCGCCAGCAGCCAAGTAGCGGGAGCCTACGAGCAGTACTTC
>TRBV18|-|TRBJ2-3|-
CASSPRAEGDTQYF
TGTGCCAGCTCACCACGGGCCGAAGGTGATACGCAGTATTTT
>TRBV11-1|-|TRBJ2-5|-
CASSRGGGEETQYF
TGTGCCAGCAGCCGAGGAGGGGGCGAGGAGACCCAGTACTTC
>TRBV9|-|TRBJ2-2|-
CASSPHGSWELFF
TGTGCCAGCAGCCCCCACGGGTCCTGGGAGCTGTTTTTT
>TRBV6-5|-|TRBJ1-5|-
CASRVGGLPSQPQHF
TGTGCCAGCAGAGTAGGCGGTCTTCCCAGTCAGCCCCAGCATTTT
>TRBV7-2|few|TRBJ2-6|-
CASSPQGVSGANVLTF
TGTGCCAGCAGTCCACAGGGTGTCTCTGGGGCCAACGTCCTGACTTTC
>TRBV3-1/TRBV3-2|once|TRBJ2-3|-
CASSHTLSRTDTQYF
TGTGCCAGCAGCCACACCTTGAGCCGCACAGATACGCAGTATTTT
>TRBV12-5|-|TRBJ2-1|TRBD1
CASGLIGQGVDEQFF
TGTGCTAGTGGTTTGATCGGACAGGGGGTGGATGAGCAGTTCTTC
>TRBV10-2|few|TRBJ1-5|-
CATSPGYSNQPQHF
TGCGCCACCAGCCCGGGGTATAGCAATCAGCCCCAGCATTTT
>TRBV7-7|-|TRBJ2-2|TRBD1
CASRGTGANTGELFF
TGTGCTAGCAGAGGGACAGGGGCGAACACCGGGGAGCTGTTTTTT
>TRBV3-1/TRBV3-2|few|TRBJ2-5|TRBD1
CASSPIRQGSREKETQYF
TGTGCCAGCAGCCCGATTCGACAGGGCTCGAGGGAGAAAGAGACCCAGTACTTC
>TRBV5-8|few|TRBJ2-1|-
CASSLDRVTVGEQFF
TGTGCCAGCAGCTTGGACAGGGTGACTGTTGGTGAGCAGTTCTTC
>TRBV29-1|-|TRBJ2-1|-
CSVGGHLSSYNEQFF
TGCAGCGTTGGGGGCCATCTGAGCTCCTACAATGAGCAGTTCTTC
>TRBV27|-|TRBJ1-1|-
CASSFGQENTEAFF
TGTGCCAGCAGTTTCGGTCAGGAGAACACTGAAGCTTTCTTT
>TRBV23-1|-|TRBJ1-1|TRBD1
CASSHTATGLNTEAFF
TGCGCCAGCAGCCACACCGCGACAGGGCTGAACACTGAAGCTTTCTTT
>TRBV5-1|few|TRBJ2-7|-
CASSLALGRPGYEQYF
TGCGCCAGCAGCTTGGCTTTGGGGAGACCGGGCTACGAGCAGTACTTC
>TRBV10-2|-|TRBJ2-3|-
CASRNGGTDTQYF
TGCGCCAGCAGAAACGGGGGCACAGATACGCAGTATTTT
>TRBV19|-|TRBJ1-5|-
CASSGAVHSNQPQHF
TGTGCCAGTAGTGGGGCAGTTCATAGCAATCAGCCCCAGCATTTT
>TRBV5-1|-|TRBJ2-3|TRBD2
CASSLSGLAGFTDTQYF
TGCGCCAGCAGCCTGTCAGGACTAGCGGGATTCACAGATACGCAGTATTTT
>TRBV5-1|-|TRBJ2-7|TRBD1
CASSWGTGESEQYF
TGCGCCAGCAGCTGGGGGACAGGGGAGTCCGAGCAGTACTTC
>TRBV5-1|once|TRBJ2-7|TRBD1
CASSLLRDSYEQYF
TGCGCCAGCAGCTTGCTCCGGGACAGCTACGAGCAGTACTTC
>TRBV27|-|TRBJ2-7|TRBD2
CASSRSLGGSGRAGEQYF
TGTGCCAGCAGCCGATCCCTGGGGGGTAGCGGGAGGGCTGGTGAGCAGTACTTC
>TRBV10-3|-|TRBJ2-3|TRBD1
CAIRQGQGRWDTQYF
TGTGCCATCAGACAAGGACAGGGGAGGTGGGATACGCAGTATTTT
>TRBV5-6|-|TRBJ1-2|TRBD1
CASSRGQDGYTF
TGTGCCAGCAGCCGCGGACAGGATGGCTACACCTTC
>TRBV7-9|-|TRBJ1-4|-
CASSPPGNEKLFF
TGTGCCAGCAGCCCTCCGGGAAATGAAAAACTGTTTTTT
>TRBV28|-|TRBJ1-6|-
CASTATAAYNSPLHF
TGTGCCAGCACGGCGACGGCGGCCTATAATTCACCCCTCCACTTT
>TRBV9|once|TRBJ2-5|TRBD2
CASTRTSGLQETQYF
TGTGCCAGCACCCGGACTAGCGGCTTACAAGAGACCCAGTACTTC